These 15 T cell receptor beta chains came from one sample sequenced in a study of blood T cells in healthy people across ages. Together with a sample-barcoded 5' primer, a J-beta primer mix was included in a second PCR lasting about 7 to 12 cycles. TCRdb reprocessed the 5' RACE reads via MiXCR and lists one record per CDR3 protein. Found here are about 650,000 distinct CDR3 sequences, about 34% of them singletons; the top ten hold just over 15%. The sample taken for sequencing was blood. All receptors derive from an elderly woman in good health.

The chain joins TRBV5-1 to TRBJ2-2, with D tentatively TRBD1 or TRBD2 (5 bases each). The germline V gene has CDR1 SGHRS and CDR2 YFSETQ. The CDR3 length is 17 residues. V dropped 4 bases and J dropped 5 bases, with 21 bases sitting between them. CDR3 bases: TGCGCCAGCAGCCTGGGTCCGAAGGGGACGGGGACCGGGGAGCTGTTTTTT. Amino acids: CASSLGPKGTGTGELFF.

This clonotype was seen just once. This sequence may be a read error, since a much larger clone differs from it by one base. This chain connects TRBV12-3 or TRBV12-4 to TRBJ2-1, with D possibly matching TRBD1 (6 bases). The CDR3 is 14 residues long. This chain's CDR3 is CASSPDRLGNGQFF. The DNA for the CDR3 is TGTGCCAGCAGCCCGGACAGACTGGGCAATGGGCAGTTCTTC.

The chain joins TRBV6-6 to TRBJ2-5, with 9 bases aligning to TRBD1. Unmatched junction bases numbered 11, after V lost 7 bases and J lost 11 bases. The CDR3 consists of 13 residues. CDR1 and CDR2 from the germline V gene are MNHNY and SVGAGI (reference sequence). The chain's CDR3 is CASNGQGLPKQYF. For the CDR3, the DNA is TGTGCCAGCAATGGACAGGGGCTCCCTAAGCAGTACTTC.

This clonotype has a handful of counts. This chain uses TRBV6-2 or TRBV6-3 with TRBJ1-5, with D maybe TRBD1 (6 bases). Trimming shortened V by 1 base and J by 4 bases, and 17 bases separated the two germline ends. Germline V gene data show CDR1 as MNHEY and CDR2 as SVGEGT. CDR3 length equals 17 residues. Here the CDR3 DNA reads TGTGCCAGCAGTTACTGGGAGGGGGAACGGCCTAATCAGCCCCAGCATTTT. The encoded protein is CASSYWEGERPNQPQHF.

The chain uses TRBV7-9 and TRBJ2-5, with 13 bases aligning to TRBD2. Germline assignment: CDR1 SEHNR and CDR2 FQNEAQ (reference sequence). The CDR3 sequence is 17 residues long. V lost 2 bases and J lost 5; bases outside the gene matches: 8. The CDR3 reads CASSLPLLAGGRETQYF. The CDR3 DNA reads TGTGCCAGCAGCTTACCCCTACTAGCGGGGGGGCGGGAGACCCAGTACTTC.

This chain joins TRBV6-1 and TRBJ2-2; TRBD2 might be the D (5 bases). The CDR3 sequence is 16 residues long. V was shortened by 5 bases and J by 3 bases, with 16 bases between the two germline ends. Germline V gives CDR1 MNHNS, CDR2 SASEGT. CDR3 in DNA: TGTGCCAGCAGTCAAGGGTGGGGAGAGGACACCGGGGAGCTGTTTTTT. Amino acids: CASSQGWGEDTGELFF.

This clonotype was seen repeatedly, ten times or more. The junction does not match germline at one end; this may be a read error. The chain joins TRBV7-7 to TRBJ2-2, with D maybe TRBD1 (5 bases). Germline CDR1 is SSHAT and CDR2 is FNYEAQ (reference sequence). The CDR3 consists of 15 residues. CDR3 residues: CASSLGAQGTGELFF. The CDR3 DNA reads as TGTGCTAGCAGCTTAGGGGCCCAGGGCACCGGGGAGCTGTTTTTT. The complete variable domain, with remaining parts taken from reference TRBV7-7 and TRBJ2-2, reads GAGVSQSPRYKVTKRGQDVTLRCDPISSHATLYWYQQALGQGPEFLTYFNYEAQPDKSGLPSDRFSAERPEGSISTLTIQRTEQRDSAMYRCASSLGAQGTGELFFGEGSRLTVL.

V gene TRBV20-1 combines with J gene TRBJ1-1; tentative D call: TRBD1 (6 bases). Germline loops: CDR1 DFQATT, CDR2 SNEGSKA (reference sequence). V was pared by 2 bases and J by 1 base, with 14 bases between. The CDR3 runs 15 residues. The CDR3 coding sequence is TGCAGTGCTAGACTACCGGGACAAAAGAACACTGAAGCTTTCTTT. Its translation: CSARLPGQKNTEAFF.

This chain joins TRBV20-1 and TRBJ2-5, with 7 bases identical to TRBD2. Trimming cost V 3 bases and J 1 base; bases outside gene matches: 8. This CDR3 contains 15 residues. The germline CDR1 and CDR2 sequences are DFQATT and SNEGSKA (reference sequence). CDR3 sequence (DNA): TGCAGTGCTAGTATACCTAGCGGAGGCCAAGAGACCCAGTACTTC. Protein product: CSASIPSGGQETQYF.

This clonotype has more than one count but fewer than ten. This may be a read error: a much more frequent sequence differs by one nucleotide. CDR3 bases: TGCAGTGCTAGTAATCCGCCCGGCAATGAGCAGTACTTC. Translated, it gives CSASNPPGNEQYF. This rearrangement joins TRBV20-1 to TRBJ2-7; no reliable D call. From germline, CDR1 is DFQATT and CDR2 SNEGSKA (reference sequence). Trimming pared 3 bases from V and 7 bases from J, leaving 16 bases between. The CDR3 has 13 residues.

This clonotype was found many times. The chain employs TRBV5-5 and TRBJ2-3; D remains ambiguous. Per the germline V gene, CDR1 is SGHKS and CDR2 is YYEKEE (reference sequence). V shed 0 bases and J shed 0 bases, with 8 bases lying between them. The CDR3 covers 15 residues. The CDR3 DNA reads TGTGCCAGCAGCTTGGGCAGGTTTAGCACAGATACGCAGTATTTT. Protein: CASSLGRFSTDTQYF. Filled out from reference TRBV5-5 and TRBJ2-3, the complete variable domain reads DAGVTQSPTHLIKTRGQQVTLRCSPISGHKSVSWYQQVLGQGPQFIFQYYEKEERGRGNFPDRFSARQFPNYSSELNVNALLLGDSALYLCASSLGRFSTDTQYFGPGTRLTVL.

The chain couples TRBV3-1 to TRBJ2-1; maybe TRBD2 (5 bases). Germline V lookup: CDR1 LGHDT, CDR2 YNNKEL (reference sequence). V was shortened by 4 bases and J by 2 bases, with 18 bases between the two germline ends. The CDR3 spans 17 residues. CDR3 protein: CASSPIGITRAYNEQFF. The CDR3 region has the DNA TGTGCCAGCAGCCCCATAGGAATAACTAGGGCCTACAATGAGCAGTTCTTC.

Note on this clonotype: This may come from a read error, since a much larger clone is one base off. The chain has TRBV28 and TRBJ2-7; D is unclear. CDR1 and CDR2 from the germline V gene are MDHEN and SYDVKM. The CDR3 contains 15 residues. The CDR3 loop is CACSFPLGSSYEQYF. CDR3 sequence (DNA): TGTGCCTGCAGTTTCCCCCTGGGTAGCTCCTACGAGCAGTACTTC.

In this sample, this clonotype turned up many times. The chain combines TRBV6-1 with TRBJ2-7, with D tentatively TRBD1 (5 bases). V was trimmed by 7 bases and J by 3 bases, leaving 16 bases between them. This CDR3 comprises 14 residues. Germline V gives CDR1 MNHNS, CDR2 SASEGT. CDR3 nucleotide sequence: TGTGCCAGCATCCTAAGCTTGACAGACTACGAGCAGTACTTC. Encoded protein: CASILSLTDYEQYF.

This clonotype was seen ten or more times. This sequence joins TRBV4-2 and TRBJ2-4, with D tentatively TRBD1 or TRBD2 (5 bases each). The CDR3 runs to 17 residues. Germline V gene sequence: CDR1 LGHNA, CDR2 YNFKEQ. V was shortened by 3 bases and J by 1 base, with 16 bases between the two germline ends. The CDR3, as DNA: TGTGCCAGCAGCCAGACCCCAGGGTCGGGGGCCAAAAACATTCAGTACTTC. Amino acid sequence: CASSQTPGSGAKNIQYF.